This T cell receptor (beta chain) originates from a study of cytomegalovirus exposure and HLA in healthy donors. Germline assignment: CDR1 SEHNR and CDR2 FQNEAQ (reference sequence). The ends lost 4 bases at V and 4 bases at J; junction bases unmatched: 1. There are 14 residues in the CDR3. PCR amplification relied on 60 Vbeta primers (plus 13 Jbeta primers). Assay: immunoSEQ multiplex PCR; the TCRdb copy retains only in-frame clones and omits some. The sample comprises roughly 150,000 clones, 60% to 80% of which are singletons, and around 11% rests with the top ten. Material for sequencing was PBMCs. The receptor comes from a man younger than 35 in good health and CMV-seropositive. The genes are TRBV7-9 and TRBJ2-4; 10 bases fit TRBD2. The CDR3 nucleotides are TGTGCCAGCAGCTGGACTAGCGGAAAAAACATTCAGTACTTC. Translated, it gives CASSWTSGKNIQYF.